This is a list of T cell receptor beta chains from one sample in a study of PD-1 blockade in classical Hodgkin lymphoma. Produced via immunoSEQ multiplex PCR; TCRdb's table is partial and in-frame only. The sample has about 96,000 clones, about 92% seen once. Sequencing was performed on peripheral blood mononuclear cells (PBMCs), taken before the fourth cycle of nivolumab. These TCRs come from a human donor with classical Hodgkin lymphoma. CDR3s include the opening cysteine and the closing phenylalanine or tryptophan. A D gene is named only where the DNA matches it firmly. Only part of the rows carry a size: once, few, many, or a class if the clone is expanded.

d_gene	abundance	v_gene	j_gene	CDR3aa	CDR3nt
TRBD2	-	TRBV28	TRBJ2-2	CASSLWSAGGYAGELFF	TGTGCCAGCAGTTTATGGTCAGCGGGAGGCTATGCCGGGGAGCTGTTTTTT
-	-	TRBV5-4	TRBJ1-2	CASSSGRHYGYTF	TGTGCCAGCAGCTCCGGACGGCACTATGGCTACACCTTC
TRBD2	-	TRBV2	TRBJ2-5	CASSEGGGRETQYF	TGTGCCAGCAGTGAAGGGGGAGGGCGGGAGACCCAGTACTTC
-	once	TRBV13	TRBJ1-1	CASSFTGNTEAFF	TGTGCCAGCAGCTTTACAGGGAACACTGAAGCTTTCTTT
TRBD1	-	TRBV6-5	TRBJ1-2	CASSRTGGKGYTF	TGTGCCAGCAGCCGCACAGGGGGTAAGGGCTACACCTTC
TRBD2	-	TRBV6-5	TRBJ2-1	CASSSTGLADYNEQFF	TGTGCCAGCAGTTCCACCGGACTAGCGGACTACAATGAGCAGTTCTTC
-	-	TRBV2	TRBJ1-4	CASSGGGKLFF	TGTGCCAGCAGTGGGGGAGGAAAACTGTTTTTT
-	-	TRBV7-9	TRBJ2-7	CASSSPLPGSYEQYF	TGTGCCAGCAGCTCCCCCCTTCCAGGGTCCTACGAGCAGTACTTC
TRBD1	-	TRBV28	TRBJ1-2	CASSRPGQGVYGYTF	TGTGCCAGCAGTAGGCCGGGACAGGGGGTCTATGGCTACACCTTC
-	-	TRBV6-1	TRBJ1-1	CASSGKVETEAFF	TGTGCCAGCAGTGGTAAGGTGGAGACTGAAGCTTTCTTT
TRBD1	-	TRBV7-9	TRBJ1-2	CASRGTGDGYTF	TGTGCCAGCAGGGGGACAGGAGATGGCTACACCTTC
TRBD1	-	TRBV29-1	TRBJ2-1	CSVVGFTQTGRGEQFF	TGCAGCGTTGTGGGTTTCACGCAGACAGGGCGAGGTGAGCAGTTCTTC
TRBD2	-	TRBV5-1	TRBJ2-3	CASSAPLAGADTQYF	TGCGCCAGCAGCGCCCCACTAGCGGGGGCAGATACGCAGTATTTT
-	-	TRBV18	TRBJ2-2	CASSPGDRLPNTGELFF	TGTGCCAGCTCACCTGGGGACCGCCTACCGAACACCGGGGAGCTGTTTTTT
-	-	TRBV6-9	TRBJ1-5	CASNVDKNQPQHF	TGTGCCAGCAACGTCGACAAGAATCAGCCCCAGCATTTT
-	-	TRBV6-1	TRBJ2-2	CASSKGDTGELFF	TGTGCCAGCAGTAAGGGGGACACCGGGGAGCTGTTTTTT
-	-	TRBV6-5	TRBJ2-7	CASSYFATVPYEQYF	TGTGCCAGCAGTTACTTCGCGACGGTCCCCTACGAGCAGTACTTC
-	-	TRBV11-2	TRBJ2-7	CASSLFTASYEQYF	TGTGCCAGCAGCTTATTTACAGCCTCCTACGAGCAGTACTTC
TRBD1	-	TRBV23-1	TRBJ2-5	CASSQSTGGKETQYF	TGCGCCAGCAGTCAATCGACAGGGGGTAAAGAGACCCAGTACTTC
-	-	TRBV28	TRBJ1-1	CASSYTWNTEAFF	TGTGCCAGCAGTTACACCTGGAACACTGAAGCTTTCTTT
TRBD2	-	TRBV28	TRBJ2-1	CASSLRGRSTNEQFF	TGTGCCAGCAGTCTTCGCGGGAGGTCTACCAATGAGCAGTTCTTC
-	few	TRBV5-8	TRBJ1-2	CASSLVVLVYGYTF	TGTGCCAGCAGCTTGGTCGTGTTAGTATATGGCTACACCTTC
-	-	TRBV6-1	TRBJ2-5	CASREGMKETQYF	TGTGCCAGCAGAGAGGGGATGAAGGAGACCCAGTACTTC
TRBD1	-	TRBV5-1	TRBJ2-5	CASSLEGTGGGETQYF	TGCGCCAGCAGCTTGGAAGGGACAGGGGGAGGAGAGACCCAGTACTTC